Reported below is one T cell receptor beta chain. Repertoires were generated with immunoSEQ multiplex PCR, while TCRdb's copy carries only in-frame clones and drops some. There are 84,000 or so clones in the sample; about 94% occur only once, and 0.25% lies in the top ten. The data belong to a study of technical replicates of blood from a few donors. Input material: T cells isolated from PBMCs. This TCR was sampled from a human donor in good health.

The CDR3 DNA reads as TGTGCCAGCGGCCTGGGGGGACTAGCGGGTGACTACGAGCAGTACTTC. This encodes CASGLGGLAGDYEQYF. The genes are TRBV7-8 and TRBJ2-7; 12 bases line up with TRBD2. Per germline, CDR1 SGHVS and CDR2 FQNEAQ. The J segment lost 3 bases and the V segment lost 8 bases, leaving 11 bases of the junction unmatched. This CDR3 spans 16 amino acids. Full variable domain (outside the CDR3, taken from reference TRBV7-8 and TRBJ2-7): GAGVSQSPRYKVAKRGQDVALRCDPISGHVSLFWYQQALGQGPEFLTYFQNEAQLDKSGLPSDRFFAERPEGSVSTLKIQRTQQEDSAVYLCASGLGGLAGDYEQYFGPGTRLTVT.